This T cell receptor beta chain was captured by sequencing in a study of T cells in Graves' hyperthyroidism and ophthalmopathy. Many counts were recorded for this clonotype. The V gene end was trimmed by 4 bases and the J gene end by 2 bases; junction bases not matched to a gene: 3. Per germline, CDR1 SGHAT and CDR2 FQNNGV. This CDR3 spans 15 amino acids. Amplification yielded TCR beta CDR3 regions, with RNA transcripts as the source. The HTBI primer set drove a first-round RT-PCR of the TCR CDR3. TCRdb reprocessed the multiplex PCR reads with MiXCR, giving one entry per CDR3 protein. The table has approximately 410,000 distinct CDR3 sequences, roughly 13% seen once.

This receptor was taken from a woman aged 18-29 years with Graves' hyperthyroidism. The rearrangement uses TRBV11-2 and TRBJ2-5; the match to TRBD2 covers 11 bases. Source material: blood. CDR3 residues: CASSYRLAGQETQYF. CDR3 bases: TGTGCCAGCAGCTATCGACTAGCGGGGCAAGAGACCCAGTACTTC. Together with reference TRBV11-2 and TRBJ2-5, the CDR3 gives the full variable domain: EAGVAQSPRYKIIEKRQSVAFWCNPISGHATLYWYQQILGQGPKLLIQFQNNGVVDDSQLPKDRFSAERLKGVDSTLKIQPAKLEDSAVYLCASSYRLAGQETQYFGPGTRLLVL.